The entry below describes one T cell receptor beta chain. The antigen is unknown. With 60 Vbeta and 13 Jbeta primers, the PCR was carried out. This table comes from immunoSEQ multiplex PCR, and its TCRdb copy is limited to in-frame clones, with some not included. Of 150,000 or so clones listed, 70% to 90% were seen once; the top ten hold 2% to 2.5%. The CDR3 runs 16 residues. V shed 0 bases, J shed 4 bases, and the junction held 3 bases outside the gene matches. Germline values: CDR1 PRHDT, CDR2 FYEKMQ (reference sequence). The data originate from a study of cytomegalovirus exposure and HLA in healthy donors. Study outcomes and limitations: In a later analysis, DRB1 alleles had the most associated TCRs; HLA-C alleles the fewest. About 87% or about 30% of the time was how often most TCR beta V segments were productive, according to an earlier analysis. For most subjects, TCR beta sequences were reported to predict HLA-A and HLA-B alleles with accuracy. The classifier was said to identify cytomegalovirus status with high specificity and sensitivity.

Sequenced input: PBMCs. The chain has TRBV13 and TRBJ2-2, with 9 bases matching TRBD2. The sequence was collected from a woman under 30 in good health and CMV-seronegative. The CDR3 spells CASSLGLAGSTGELFF. The CDR3 DNA is TGTGCCAGCAGCTTAGGCCTAGCGGGGAGCACCGGGGAGCTGTTTTTT.